The present TCR beta chain was sequenced within a study of blood T cells in healthy people across ages. Overall study findings and caveats: Observed TCR beta diversity per million T cells went down as age went up. This fall followed a roughly linear course with age. The lack of PBMC sorting stopped any conclusive naive versus antigen-experienced comparison.

This clonotype was found many times. As yet, its antigen is unknown. Primers used in a second PCR of about 7 to 12 cycles were a sample-barcoded 5' primer and a J-beta primer mix. Sequencing of every sample gave 3 million or more CDR3-containing paired-end reads. TCRdb itself ran the 5' RACE reads through MiXCR, one entry per CDR3 protein. The sample consists of 730,000 or so distinct CDR3 sequences, roughly 47% of them appearing once. V lost 2 bases, J lost 3 bases, and 6 bases lay in between. Germline assignment: CDR1 SGDLS and CDR2 YYNGEE. The CDR3 contains 13 residues. This rearrangement joins TRBV9 to TRBJ1-3; no definite D call. Material: blood. This sequence was found in a woman aged 60-75 years in good health. The CDR3 reads CASSVEGGNTIYF. In DNA, the CDR3 is TGTGCCAGCAGCGTGGAGGGTGGAAACACCATATATTTT.